A selection of T cell receptor beta chains follows, all from one sample in a study of shared clonotypes between healthy human individuals. The data were produced by immunoSEQ multiplex PCR, yet TCRdb's version contains in-frame clones alone and is incomplete. The sample includes more than 1.2 million clones, 97% to 99% of them seen just once. Material for sequencing was naive CD4+ T cells sorted from blood. Receptors originate from a man younger than 40 in good health. Each CDR3 is given with its conserved first and last residue. The D gene is left open where the match is weak. The listing skips clone size in some rows; elsewhere it reads once, few, many or a size class.

cdr3_nt cdr3_aa d_call j_call clone_size v_call
TGCGCCAGCGGAGGGGCGGGAGGAGATACGCAGTATTTT CASGGAGGDTQYF TRBD2 TRBJ2-3 - TRBV5-1
TGTGCCAGCAGCTTCGGTGCTCTAGCGGGCACAGATACGCAGTATTTT CASSFGALAGTDTQYF TRBD2 TRBJ2-3 - TRBV13
TGTGCCAGCAGTTCCGACAGGGGGCAAGAGACCCAGTACTTC CASSSDRGQETQYF TRBD1 TRBJ2-5 - TRBV7-7
TGCGCCAGCAGCTCGGTCGTTCAGGGCACTGAAGCTTTCTTT CASSSVVQGTEAFF - TRBJ1-1 - TRBV5-1
TGCGCCAGCAGCTTGGATGAGACCCAGTACTTC CASSLDETQYF - TRBJ2-5 few TRBV5-1
TGCAGCTTCAGTGGAGGGGCTGGAGGCTACACCTTC CSFSGGAGGYTF - TRBJ1-2 - TRBV29-1
TGTGCCAGCAGCTTGGGAGGGGAGTGGCTTCGAGAGACCCAGTACTTC CASSLGGEWLRETQYF TRBD2 TRBJ2-5 - TRBV7-9
TGCGCCAGCAGCTCCCCCCCCGGGACTAGCGGGAGACAATTCTTCTACGAGCAGTACTTC CASSSPPGTSGRQFFYEQYF TRBD2 TRBJ2-7 - TRBV5-1
TGTGCCAGCAGCATGCGGACGGCGGGTAACTATGGCTACACCTTC CASSMRTAGNYGYTF - TRBJ1-2 - TRBV7-2
TGTGCCAGCAGCTTTGGTACTGGGAAACCCTACGAGCAGTACTTC CASSFGTGKPYEQYF - TRBJ2-7 once TRBV7-2
TGTGCCAGCTCACTAATGCAGGACAGGGGGATGGAGCAGTACTTC CASSLMQDRGMEQYF TRBD1 TRBJ2-7 - TRBV18
TGCGCCAGCAGCGCCTGGACAGTTCACGAGCAGTACTTC CASSAWTVHEQYF - TRBJ2-7 - TRBV5-1
TGCGCCAGCAGTGAGTCGCCTAGCGCTGATACGCAGTATTTT CASSESPSADTQYF - TRBJ2-3 - TRBV10-1
TGCGCCAGCAGCCTCGGGACTAGCGGCGATGAGCAGTTCTTC CASSLGTSGDEQFF TRBD2 TRBJ2-1 - TRBV5-1
TGTGCCAGCATGGGGGCCCACAAAGCTTTCTTT CASMGAHKAFF - TRBJ1-1 - TRBV6-5
TGTGCCAGCAGCTTGAGGCGAAGCACGCAGTATTTT CASSLRRSTQYF - TRBJ2-3 once TRBV5-6
TGTGCCAGCAGCTTTCTAGGCAGCTACGAGCAGTACTTC CASSFLGSYEQYF - TRBJ2-7 - TRBV5-5